This T cell receptor (beta chain) came from a study of T cell responses to AZD1222 COVID-19 vaccine. Germline V lookup: CDR1 SGHRS, CDR2 YFSETQ. V was cut by 0 bases and J by 4 bases, with 5 bases left in between. The length of the CDR3 is 13 residues. General study findings and limits: Clonal diversity was possibly underestimated, and white British individuals and females predominated among donors. There were vaccine-associated CD4 TCRs across spike, dominant at 160-218 and 743-854.

In this sample, this clone turned up once. Its antigen is not identified. Profiling relied on immunoSEQ multiplex PCR, and the TCRdb table lists in-frame clones only, not all of them. Of around 200,000 clones listed, approximately 86% were seen once; the top ten hold approximately 0.5%. This sequence was found in an adult in good health. The starting material was peripheral blood, obtained on day 0 of AZD1222 vaccination. The gene calls are TRBV5-1 and TRBJ1-3; no clear D gene. The CDR3 nucleotides are TGCGCCAGCAGCTTGGACGTAGGAAACACCATATATTTT. Amino acids: CASSLDVGNTIYF.